This T cell receptor (beta chain) was sequenced during a study of blood T cell repertoires in COVID-19. Across the whole study: The origin of the acute and convalescent COVID-19 samples was the United States, Italy and Spain.

The V and J ends lost 3 bases and 5 bases, in that order; junction bases with no gene match: 14. The V gene's germline CDR1 is MDHEN and CDR2 SYDVKM. This CDR3 spans 18 amino acids. Original data processing: For nucleated cells, counts were estimated from reference gene primer amplification. The method was immunoSEQ multiplex PCR; TCRdb's version includes in-frame clones alone and lacks a portion of them. The DNA was the basis for D and trimming; V, J and clone size are from that table. The repertoire consists of hundreds of thousands of clones, with 90% occurring once and the leading ten covering about 1.7%.

The specimen sequenced was PBMCs or T cells enriched from blood (not recorded which). This clonotype originated in a woman between 18 and 30 years old with acute COVID-19. V is TRBV28 and J is TRBJ2-1; 9 bases are a match to TRBD2. DNA of the CDR3: TGTGCCAGCAGTTTTTCGACTAGCGGAGTTACCGAAGACAATGAGCAGTTCTTC. Translation: CASSFSTSGVTEDNEQFF.